The 25 T cell receptor beta chains below come from one sample, sequenced in a study of regulatory T cells in long-lasting Graves disease. Investigators prepared the TCR beta libraries by applying iRepertoire HTBI primers and Arm-PCR of CDR3 regions. TCRdb reprocessed the multiplex PCR reads with MiXCR, giving one entry per CDR3 protein. Of roughly 520,000 distinct CDR3 sequences in the sample, about 11% were seen once. Time point denoted: newly diagnosed GD, antithyroid drugs for less than 3 months. Following extraction of RNA from PBMCs, that RNA was used to make the TCR library. These data were also reused for a study on T cells in Graves' hyperthyroidism and ophthalmopathy.

Material: peripheral blood mononuclear cells (PBMCs), obtained at new diagnosis, from a patient treated with antithyroid drugs. The origin of the receptors is a woman in her thirties with Graves disease.

The V gene is TRBV20-1, the J gene TRBJ2-7; D is ambiguous. V dropped 7 bases and J dropped 2 bases, with 15 bases sitting between them. The CDR3 has 13 residues. CDR1 and CDR2 from the germline V gene are DFQATT and SNEGSKA (reference sequence). Written as DNA, the CDR3 is TGCAGTGGTAACCTGAACAGAGCCTACGAGCAGTACTTC. This codes for CSGNLNRAYEQYF.

This clonotype appeared many times. The gene calls are TRBV2 and TRBJ1-5; 7 nucleotides align to TRBD1. The CDR3 has 15 amino acids. The germline gives CDR1 SNHLY, CDR2 FYNNEI. After removal of 5 bases from V and 13 bases from J, the junction contained 17 bases not matched to a gene. This chain's CDR3 is CASSSQGRARDPQHF. DNA of the CDR3: TGTGCCAGCAGTTCACAGGGGCGGGCAAGGGATCCGCAGCATTTT.

This clonotype was recorded many times. The chain couples TRBV6-1 to TRBJ2-7; D is tentatively TRBD1 or TRBD2 (5 bases each). From germline, CDR1 is MNHNS and CDR2 SASEGT. V was clipped by 6 bases and J by 6 bases, with 18 bases between them. The CDR3 totals 14 residues. CDR3 sequence reads: CASSTRGKPSEQYF. The CDR3 region has the DNA TGTGCCAGCAGCACCCGGGGCAAGCCGAGCGAGCAGTACTTC.

Remarks on this clonotype: A read error is possible here, since a much larger clone lies one base away. This sequence joins TRBV6-1 and TRBJ2-7, with TRBD1 identical over 9 bases. Trimming removed 5 bases from V and 7 bases from J; junction bases left unmatched: 12. The germline gives CDR1 MNHNS, CDR2 SASEGT. The CDR3 runs to 15 residues. The CDR3 bases are TGTGCCAGCAGTACCGGGACAGGGAATAAGAATGAGCAGTACTTC. Amino acid sequence: CASSTGTGNKNEQYF.

This clonotype was detected ten times or more. The CDR3 spells CASSVTNTGELFF. As DNA, the CDR3 is TGTGCCAGCAGCGTCACCAACACCGGGGAGCTGTTTTTT. The rearrangement joins TRBV11-2 to TRBJ2-2; D is ambiguous. The V gene's germline CDR1 is SGHAT and CDR2 FQNNGV. This CDR3 has 13 amino acids. The ends were cut back, 5 bases at V and 2 bases at J, with 6 bases in the middle.

The chain carries TRBV30 and TRBJ2-3; D is undetermined. The CDR3 contains 14 residues. Germline values: CDR1 GTSNPN, CDR2 SVGIG (reference sequence). V lost 3 bases and J lost 4, with 14 bases in between. CDR3 sequence reads: CAWSPSALADTQYF. As DNA, the CDR3 is TGTGCCTGGAGCCCCTCGGCCCTGGCAGATACGCAGTATTTT.

This clonotype was counted at least ten times. This chain connects TRBV10-3 to TRBJ1-1; D gene uncertain. V lost 6 bases to trimming and J lost 4 bases, with 6 bases between them. Germline V lookup: CDR1 ENHRY, CDR2 SYGVKD. CDR3 length: 11 amino acids. The CDR3 sequence: CAIREGTEAFF. The CDR3 DNA follows: TGTGCCATCAGGGAGGGCACTGAAGCTTTCTTT.

The rearrangement joins TRBV19 to TRBJ1-5; 7 bases are a match to TRBD1. Trimming took 3 bases from V and 6 from J; bases not matched to a gene: 11. CDR1 is LNHDA, CDR2 SQIVND, per germline (reference sequence). This CDR3 is built from 16 residues. CDR3 coding DNA: TGTGCCAGTAGTATCGGGACAGAATTTATTGTTCAGCCCCAGCATTTT. Amino acids: CASSIGTEFIVQPQHF.

This clonotype was seen ten or more times. V and J are TRBV20-1 and TRBJ1-6; maybe TRBD1 (6 bases). Per germline, CDR1 DFQATT and CDR2 SNEGSKA (reference sequence). V lost 6 bases and J 8 bases, leaving 20 bases between the germline ends. The CDR3 contains 15 residues. CDR3 coding DNA: TGCAGTGCGCATGGACAGCCCTCGAAGGATTCACCCCTCCACTTT. Translation gives CSAHGQPSKDSPLHF.

In its sample, this clonotype was seen a few times. V is TRBV27 and J is TRBJ2-3; 12 nucleotides line up with TRBD1. Losses at the gene ends were 3 bases for V and 6 bases for J; bases not matched to a gene: 7. Germline CDR1 is MNHEY and CDR2 is SMNVEV (reference sequence). CDR3 length: 16 residues. The CDR3 nucleotides are TGTGCCAGCAGTTTCCCCGGGACAGGGGGCGCCGATACGCAGTATTTT. Protein sequence: CASSFPGTGGADTQYF.

The rearrangement uses TRBV2 and TRBJ1-1; D not certain. Germline assignment: CDR1 SNHLY and CDR2 FYNNEI. The CDR3 runs 11 residues. V shed 4 bases and J shed 8 bases, with 8 bases lying between them. CDR3 sequence: CASSVNPEAFF. Here the CDR3 DNA reads TGTGCCAGCAGTGTTAACCCCGAAGCTTTCTTT.

As for this clonotype: This could be a read error, since a much larger clone is one nucleotide away. This sequence joins TRBV27 and TRBJ2-1; D is uncertain. The J call may be in error: the DNA end matches TRBJ2-3 better. CDR1 is MNHEY, CDR2 SMNVEV, per germline (reference sequence). The CDR3 length is 14 residues. The CDR3 DNA reads TGTGCCAGCAGTTTGTCCATGCTTGTCGGTATGCAGTATTTT. Protein: CASSLSMLVGMQYF.

This clonotype came up many times. The chain recombines TRBV11-2 with TRBJ2-7, with 7 nucleotides matching TRBD1. The germline CDR1 and CDR2 sequences are SGHAT and FQNNGV. The CDR3 has 13 residues. V lost 5 bases, J lost 9 bases, and 10 bases stayed unmatched. The CDR3 protein is CASSGNQGVGQYF. The CDR3 DNA reads TGTGCCAGCAGCGGAAACCAGGGGGTGGGGCAGTACTTC.

This chain uses TRBV3-1 with TRBJ2-3; D remains ambiguous. The CDR3 length is 18 residues. Germline CDR1 reads LGHDT; CDR2 reads YNNKEL (reference sequence). V lost 8 bases, J lost 6 bases, and 30 bases lay in between. The CDR3 here is CASGPPILYIAFTDTQYF. The CDR3 DNA reads TGTGCCAGCGGCCCTCCTATTTTGTACATCGCTTTCACGGATACGCAGTATTTT.

The sample holds a few counts of this clonotype. The chain recombines TRBV3-1 with TRBJ1-3; no clear D gene. V was trimmed by 2 bases and J by 6 bases, leaving 5 bases between them. The CDR3 loop spans 12 amino acids. Germline-derived CDR1 and CDR2 are LGHDT and YNNKEL (reference sequence). This chain's CDR3 is CASSQKANTIYF. CDR3 coding DNA: TGTGCCAGCAGCCAAAAAGCAAACACCATATATTTT. Full variable domain (rest looked up from reference TRBV3-1 and TRBJ1-3): DTAVSQTPKYLVTQMGNDKSIKCEQNLGHDTMYWYKQDSKKFLKIMFSYNNKELIINETVPNRFSPKSPDKAHLNLHINSLELGDSAVYFCASSQKANTIYFGEGSWLTVV.

Ten or more counts support this clonotype. The chain combines TRBV7-9 with TRBJ2-1; either TRBD1 or TRBD2 may fit D (5 bases each). Germline values: CDR1 SEHNR, CDR2 FQNEAQ (reference sequence). This CDR3 spans 16 amino acids. The V and J ends lost 7 bases and 5 bases respectively, with 21 bases between them. The CDR3 protein is CASIFALGEGNNEQFF. The CDR3 DNA follows: TGTGCCAGCATCTTTGCCTTGGGAGAGGGGAACAATGAGCAGTTCTTC.

This clonotype has ten or more counts. The V gene is TRBV7-8, the J gene TRBJ2-1; D is perhaps TRBD2 (6 bases). CDR1 SGHVS and CDR2 FQNEAQ come from the germline V gene. V lost 2 bases to trimming and J lost 9 bases, with 17 bases between them. The length of the CDR3 is 15 residues. DNA for the CDR3: TGTGCCAGCAGCTTATCGGGGGTAGCATATGGTGAGCAGTTCTTC. Its protein product is CASSLSGVAYGEQFF.

This clonotype has ten or more counts. The rearrangement joins TRBV9 to TRBJ1-5; D may be TRBD1 (5 bases). CDR3 length: 20 residues. V dropped 0 bases and J dropped 0 bases, with 22 bases sitting between them. Germline CDR1 is SGDLS and CDR2 is YYNGEE. CDR3 coding DNA: TGTGCCAGCAGCGTAGAAGACAGAGGATCCCCTCTCTATAGCAATCAGCCCCAGCATTTT. This translates into CASSVEDRGSPLYSNQPQHF.

Many counts were recorded for this clonotype. The chain recombines TRBV7-9 with TRBJ2-1, with 10 bases aligning to TRBD2. Germline V gene sequence: CDR1 SEHNR, CDR2 FQNEAQ (reference sequence). The trim removed 5 bases at V and 2 bases at J, leaving 3 bases unmatched. The CDR3 is 15 residues long. The CDR3, as DNA: TGTGCCAGCAGCGCCGGACTAGCGGCCTACAATGAGCAGTTCTTC. It is translated as CASSAGLAAYNEQFF.

This clonotype has just a few counts. This rearrangement joins TRBV7-9 to TRBJ1-2, with 8 bases fitting TRBD1. Germline lookup yields CDR1 SEHNR and CDR2 FQNEAQ (reference sequence). This CDR3 region has 12 residues. The V and J ends lost 5 bases and 11 bases, in that order; junction bases with no gene match: 7. The CDR3 sequence is CASSPWTGKYTF. Written as DNA, the CDR3 is TGTGCCAGCAGCCCCTGGACAGGGAAATACACCTTC.

This clonotype was recorded many times. The DNA for the CDR3 is TGTGCCAGTAGTCCGAGGGACAGGTACCTTATGACTACTGGGACACTTTCTGGGGCCAACGTCCTGACTTTC. Translation gives CASSPRDRYLMTTGTLSGANVLTF. The chain combines TRBV19 with TRBJ2-6, with TRBD1 identical over 8 bases. This CDR3 spans 24 amino acids. V was pared by 5 bases and J by 1 base, with 28 bases of the junction left unmatched. CDR1 is LNHDA, CDR2 SQIVND, per germline (reference sequence).

This clonotype was seen repeatedly, ten times or more. J is TRBJ2-3 and V is TRBV5-8; TRBD1 agrees at 9 bases. Trimming at V came to 4 bases and at J to 0 bases, leaving 3 bases not matched to a gene. CDR3 length equals 15 residues. Per germline, CDR1 SGHTS and CDR2 YDEGEE. The chain's CDR3 is CASSKGQGSTDTQYF. In DNA form, the CDR3 reads TGTGCCAGCAGCAAGGGACAGGGAAGCACAGATACGCAGTATTTT.

This clonotype was detected many times. The CDR3 sequence is CASSPRSDSTSEQYF. The CDR3 region has the DNA TGTGCCAGCTCACCACGTTCCGACAGCACCTCCGAGCAGTACTTC. The J gene is TRBJ2-7, the V gene TRBV18; perhaps TRBD1 as D (5 bases). Trimming took off 1 base at V and 6 bases at J, with 16 bases between the two ends. Germline-derived CDR1 and CDR2 are KGHSH and LQKENI. The CDR3 extends over 15 amino acids. The full variable domain, its missing parts supplied by reference TRBV18 and TRBJ2-7, is NAGVMQNPRHLVRRRGQEARLRCSPMKGHSHVYWYRQLPEEGLKFMVYLQKENIIDESGMPKERFSAEFPKEGPSILRIQQVVRGDSAAYFCASSPRSDSTSEQYFGPGTRLTVT.

This clonotype appeared a few times. The chain has TRBV4-1 and TRBJ2-3, with 8 nucleotides matching TRBD1. Losses at the gene ends were 0 bases for V and 7 bases for J; bases not matched to a gene: 9. This CDR3 contains 16 residues. Germline V gene data show CDR1 as MGHRA and CDR2 as YSYEKL. CDR3 sequence: CASSQDVQGAWYTQYF. The CDR3 DNA follows: TGCGCCAGCAGCCAAGATGTCCAGGGGGCCTGGTATACGCAGTATTTT.

As for this clonotype: A junction end diverges from the germline sequence, so it may reflect a read error. The chain uses TRBV5-4 and TRBJ1-6, with D possibly TRBD1 on 6 matching bases. CDR1 is SGHNT and CDR2 is YYREEE in the germline V gene (reference sequence). This CDR3 has 14 amino acids. In DNA form, the CDR3 reads TGTGTCAGCAGCCTAGGACAGAATAATTCACCCCTCCACTTT. Its protein product is CVSSLGQNNSPLHF.